Each of the 6 T cell receptor beta chains below was sequenced from the same sample in a study of shared clonotypes between healthy human individuals. Sequencing used immunoSEQ multiplex PCR; TCRdb keeps in-frame clones, though not all of them. The profile shows around 2.1 million clones, 90% to 95% of them singletons. In the naive CD8 group, cells lacked CD45RO and were positively selected for CCR7, so terminally differentiated effector memory CD45RA+ cells were left out. The sequenced material came from naive CD8+ T cells from PBMCs. The receptors originated from a young man in good health. Some clones in this sample may be carry-over from other donors' samples.

V and J are TRBV19 and TRBJ2-1; no clear D gene. V was cut by 5 bases and J by 10 bases, with 12 bases left in between. Germline assignment: CDR1 LNHDA and CDR2 SQIVND (reference sequence). The CDR3 runs 12 residues. DNA of the CDR3: TGTGCCAGTAGTGAGCGACTTGGGGAGCAGTTCTTC. Translation gives CASSERLGEQFF.

The rearrangement links TRBV13 to TRBJ2-7; a possible D gene is TRBD2 (5 bases). The germline CDR1 and CDR2 sequences are PRHDT and FYEKMQ (reference sequence). The CDR3 sequence is 18 residues long. V was pared by 5 bases and J by 2 bases, with 25 bases between. The CDR3 nucleotides read TGTGCCAGCAGCCCAAGATCGGGTGGGAGACTGGAGGCCTACGAGCAGTACTTC. Encoded protein: CASSPRSGGRLEAYEQYF.

The DNA of the CDR3 is TGCAGCGTGGCGGCCAGACGAGGCGAGCAGTACTTC. Protein sequence: CSVAARRGEQYF. The J gene is TRBJ2-7, the V gene TRBV29-1; D unclear. Trimming shortened V by 6 bases and J by 6 bases, and 15 bases separated the two germline ends. The CDR3 has 12 residues. Per the germline V gene, CDR1 is SQVTM and CDR2 is ANQGSEA.

The chain links TRBV5-1 to TRBJ2-7; TRBD1 might be the D (5 bases). Germline-derived CDR1 and CDR2 are SGHRS and YFSETQ. The CDR3 sequence is 14 residues long. V was trimmed by 8 bases and J by 0 bases, leaving 15 bases between them. CDR3 region: CASTDTESSYEQYF. The CDR3 coding sequence is TGCGCCAGTACGGACACCGAGAGCTCCTACGAGCAGTACTTC.

Details on this clone: Different DNA sequences within this sample yield the same CDR3. The gene calls are TRBV27 and TRBJ2-1; tentatively, D is TRBD1 (5 bases). V lost 6 bases to trimming and J lost 8 bases, with 14 bases between them. This CDR3 is built from 13 residues. CDR1 is MNHEY, CDR2 SMNVEV, per germline (reference sequence). The CDR3 reads CASSSLQGDEQFF. The CDR3 coding sequence is TGTGCCAGCAGCTCACTCCAGGGTGATGAGCAGTTCTTC.

V gene TRBV6-5 combines with J gene TRBJ2-2; D tentatively fits TRBD1 or TRBD2 (5 bases each). Per germline, CDR1 MNHEY and CDR2 SVGAGI. This CDR3 contains 14 residues. V lost 2 bases and J 11 bases, leaving 15 bases between the germline ends. The CDR3 sequence is CASSYGVGDGELFF. CDR3 bases: TGTGCCAGCAGTTACGGGGTGGGGGACGGAGAGCTGTTTTTT.